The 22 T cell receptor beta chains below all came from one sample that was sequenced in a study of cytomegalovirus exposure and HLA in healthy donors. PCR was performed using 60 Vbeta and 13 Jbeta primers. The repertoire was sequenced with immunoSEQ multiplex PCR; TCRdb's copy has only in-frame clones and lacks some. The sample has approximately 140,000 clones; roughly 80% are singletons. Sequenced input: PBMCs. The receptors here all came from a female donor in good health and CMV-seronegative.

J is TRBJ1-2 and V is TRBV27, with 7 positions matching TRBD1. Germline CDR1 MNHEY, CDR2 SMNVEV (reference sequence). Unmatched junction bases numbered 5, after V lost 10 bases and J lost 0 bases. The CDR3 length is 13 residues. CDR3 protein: CATRQGSNYGYTF. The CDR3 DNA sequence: TGTGCCACTCGACAGGGTTCTAACTATGGCTACACCTTC.

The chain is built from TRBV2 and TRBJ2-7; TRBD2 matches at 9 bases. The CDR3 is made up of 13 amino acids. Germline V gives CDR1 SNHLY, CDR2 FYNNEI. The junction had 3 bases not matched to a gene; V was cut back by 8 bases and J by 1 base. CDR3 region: CASRREGSYEQYF. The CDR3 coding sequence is TGTGCCAGCCGGCGGGAGGGATCCTACGAGCAGTACTTC.

The CDR3 loop reads CASSSGGTGELFF. CDR3 coding DNA: TGTGCCAGCAGTTCTGGGGGGACCGGGGAGCTGTTTTTT. The rearrangement uses TRBV6-5 and TRBJ2-2; weak D call: TRBD2 (6 bases). In germline, CDR1 is MNHEY, CDR2 SVGAGI. With 4 bases removed from V and 5 bases from J, the gap between germline ends came to 8 bases. The CDR3 runs 13 residues.

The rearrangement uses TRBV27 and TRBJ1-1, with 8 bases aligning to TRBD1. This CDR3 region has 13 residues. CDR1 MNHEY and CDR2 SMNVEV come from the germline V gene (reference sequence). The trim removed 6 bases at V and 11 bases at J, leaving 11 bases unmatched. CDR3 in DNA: TGTGCCAGCAGCCTTACACAGGGGGATGATGCTTTCTTT. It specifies CASSLTQGDDAFF.

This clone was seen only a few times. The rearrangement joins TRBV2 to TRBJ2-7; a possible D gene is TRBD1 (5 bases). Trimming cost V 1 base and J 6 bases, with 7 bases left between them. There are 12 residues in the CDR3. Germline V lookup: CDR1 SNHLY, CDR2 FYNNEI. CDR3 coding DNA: TGTGCCAGCAGTGAAGAAAGGGGCGAGCAGTACTTC. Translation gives CASSEERGEQYF. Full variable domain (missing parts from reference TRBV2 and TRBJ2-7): EPEVTQTPSHQVTQMGQEVILRCVPISNHLYFYWYRQILGQKVEFLVSFYNNEISEKSEIFDDQFSVERPDGSNFTLKIRSTKLEDSAMYFCASSEERGEQYFGPGTRLTVT.

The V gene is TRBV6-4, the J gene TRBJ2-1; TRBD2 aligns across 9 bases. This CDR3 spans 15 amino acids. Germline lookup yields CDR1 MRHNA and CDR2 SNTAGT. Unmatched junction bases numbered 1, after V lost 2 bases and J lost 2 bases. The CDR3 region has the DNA TGTGCCAGCAGTGACGGCGGGGGGGCCTACAATGAGCAGTTCTTC. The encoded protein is CASSDGGGAYNEQFF.

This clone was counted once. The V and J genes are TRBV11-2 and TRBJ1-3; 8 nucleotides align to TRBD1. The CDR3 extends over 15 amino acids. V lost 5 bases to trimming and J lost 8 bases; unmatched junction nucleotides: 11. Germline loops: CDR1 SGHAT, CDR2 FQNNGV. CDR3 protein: CASSRTGIEADTIYF. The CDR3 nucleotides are TGTGCCAGCAGCCGGACAGGGATCGAGGCGGACACCATATATTTT.

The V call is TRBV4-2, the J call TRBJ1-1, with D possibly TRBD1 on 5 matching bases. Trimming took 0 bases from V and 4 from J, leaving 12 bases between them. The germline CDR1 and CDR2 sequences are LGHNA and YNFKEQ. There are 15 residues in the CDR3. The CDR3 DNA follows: TGTGCCAGCAGCCAAGAAATCGGGGGTAGCACTGAAGCTTTCTTT. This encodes CASSQEIGGSTEAFF.

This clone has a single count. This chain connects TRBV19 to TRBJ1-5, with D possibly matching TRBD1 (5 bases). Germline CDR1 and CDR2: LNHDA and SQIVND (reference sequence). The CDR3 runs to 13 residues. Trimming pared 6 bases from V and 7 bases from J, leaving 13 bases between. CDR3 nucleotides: TGTGCCAGTAGCCAGGGTTTGAGGCAGCCCCAGCATTTT. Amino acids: CASSQGLRQPQHF. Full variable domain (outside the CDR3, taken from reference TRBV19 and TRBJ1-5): DGGITQSPKYLFRKEGQNVTLSCEQNLNHDAMYWYRQDPGQGLRLIYYSQIVNDFQKGDIAEGYSVSREKKESFPLTVTSAQKNPTAFYLCASSQGLRQPQHFGDGTRLSIL.

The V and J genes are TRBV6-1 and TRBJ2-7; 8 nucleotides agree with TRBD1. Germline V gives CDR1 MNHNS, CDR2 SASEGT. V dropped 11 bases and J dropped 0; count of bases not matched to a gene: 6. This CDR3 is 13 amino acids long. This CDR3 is CAVGQGASYEQYF. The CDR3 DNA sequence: TGTGCCGTGGGGCAGGGGGCCTCCTACGAGCAGTACTTC.

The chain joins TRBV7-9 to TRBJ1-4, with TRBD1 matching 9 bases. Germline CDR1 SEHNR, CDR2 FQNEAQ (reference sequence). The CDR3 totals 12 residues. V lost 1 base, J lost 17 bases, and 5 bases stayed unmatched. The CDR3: CASSLDGQGFFF. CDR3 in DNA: TGTGCCAGCAGCTTAGACGGACAGGGGTTCTTTTTT.

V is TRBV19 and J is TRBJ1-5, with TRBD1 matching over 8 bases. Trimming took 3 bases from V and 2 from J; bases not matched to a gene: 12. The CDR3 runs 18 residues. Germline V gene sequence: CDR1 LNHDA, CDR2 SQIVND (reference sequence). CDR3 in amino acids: CASSIEAGGGVGNQPQHF. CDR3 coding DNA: TGTGCCAGTAGTATTGAGGCAGGGGGCGGGGTGGGCAATCAGCCCCAGCATTTT.

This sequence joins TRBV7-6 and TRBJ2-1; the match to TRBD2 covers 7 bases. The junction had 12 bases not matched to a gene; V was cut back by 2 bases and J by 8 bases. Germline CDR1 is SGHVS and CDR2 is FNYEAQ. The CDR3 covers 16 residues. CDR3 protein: CASSLISGPAGDEQFF. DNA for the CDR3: TGTGCCAGCAGCTTAATTTCTGGTCCCGCGGGGGATGAGCAGTTCTTC.

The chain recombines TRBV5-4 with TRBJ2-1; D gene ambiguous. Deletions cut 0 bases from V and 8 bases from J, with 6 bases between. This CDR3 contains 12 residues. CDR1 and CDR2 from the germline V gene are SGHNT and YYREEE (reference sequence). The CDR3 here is CASSLVVDEQFF. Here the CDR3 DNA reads TGTGCCAGCAGCTTGGTCGTCGATGAGCAGTTCTTC.

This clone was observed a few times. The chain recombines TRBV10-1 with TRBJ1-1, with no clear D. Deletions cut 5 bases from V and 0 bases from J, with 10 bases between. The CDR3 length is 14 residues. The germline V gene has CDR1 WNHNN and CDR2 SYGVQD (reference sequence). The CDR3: CASSSSNMNTEAFF. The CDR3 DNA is TGCGCCAGCAGTTCCAGTAACATGAACACTGAAGCTTTCTTT.

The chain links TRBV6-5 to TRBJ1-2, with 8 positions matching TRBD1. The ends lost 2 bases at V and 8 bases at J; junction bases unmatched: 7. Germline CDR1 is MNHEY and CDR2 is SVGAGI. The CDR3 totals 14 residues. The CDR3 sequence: CASSYPGGAEGYTF. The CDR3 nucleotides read TGTGCCAGCAGTTACCCAGGGGGCGCAGAGGGCTACACCTTC.

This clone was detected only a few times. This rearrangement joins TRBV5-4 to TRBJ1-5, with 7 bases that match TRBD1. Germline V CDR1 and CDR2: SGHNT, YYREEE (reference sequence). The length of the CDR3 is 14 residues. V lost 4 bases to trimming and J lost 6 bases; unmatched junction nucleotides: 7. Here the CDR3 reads CASSMEGGRQPQHF. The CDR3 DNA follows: TGTGCCAGCAGCATGGAAGGGGGCCGTCAGCCCCAGCATTTT.

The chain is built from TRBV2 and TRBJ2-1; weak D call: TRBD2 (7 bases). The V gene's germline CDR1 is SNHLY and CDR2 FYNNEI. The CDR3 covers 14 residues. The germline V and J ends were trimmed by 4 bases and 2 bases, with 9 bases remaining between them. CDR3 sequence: CASSAGGAYNEQFF. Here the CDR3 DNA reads TGTGCCAGCAGTGCGGGGGGCGCCTACAATGAGCAGTTCTTC.

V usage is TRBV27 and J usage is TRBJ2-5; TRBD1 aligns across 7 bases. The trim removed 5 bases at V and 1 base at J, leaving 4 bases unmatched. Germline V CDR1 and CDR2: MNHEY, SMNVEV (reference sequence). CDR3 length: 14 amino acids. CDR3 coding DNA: TGTGCCAGCAGTGACCGGGACAGCCAAGAGACCCAGTACTTC. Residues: CASSDRDSQETQYF.

CDR3 region: CASSLDFSYEQYF. The CDR3 DNA reads TGTGCCAGCAGTTTAGACTTTTCCTACGAGCAGTACTTC. The chain recombines TRBV27 with TRBJ2-7, with D unclear. The CDR3 covers 13 residues. Trimming cost V 2 bases and J 1 base, with 6 bases left between them. Germline values: CDR1 MNHEY, CDR2 SMNVEV (reference sequence).

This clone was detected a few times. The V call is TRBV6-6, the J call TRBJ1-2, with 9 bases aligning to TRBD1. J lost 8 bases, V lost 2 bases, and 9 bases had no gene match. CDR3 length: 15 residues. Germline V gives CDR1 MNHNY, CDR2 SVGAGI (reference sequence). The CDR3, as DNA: TGTGCCAGCAGTTACGATTCCGGGACAGGGAACGGCTACACCTTC. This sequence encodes CASSYDSGTGNGYTF.

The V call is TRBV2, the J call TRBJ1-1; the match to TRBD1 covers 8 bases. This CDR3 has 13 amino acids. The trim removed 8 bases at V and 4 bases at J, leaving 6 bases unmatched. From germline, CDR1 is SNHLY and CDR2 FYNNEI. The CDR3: CASSGGFGTEAFF. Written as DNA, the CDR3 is TGTGCCAGCTCAGGGGGCTTCGGCACTGAAGCTTTCTTT.